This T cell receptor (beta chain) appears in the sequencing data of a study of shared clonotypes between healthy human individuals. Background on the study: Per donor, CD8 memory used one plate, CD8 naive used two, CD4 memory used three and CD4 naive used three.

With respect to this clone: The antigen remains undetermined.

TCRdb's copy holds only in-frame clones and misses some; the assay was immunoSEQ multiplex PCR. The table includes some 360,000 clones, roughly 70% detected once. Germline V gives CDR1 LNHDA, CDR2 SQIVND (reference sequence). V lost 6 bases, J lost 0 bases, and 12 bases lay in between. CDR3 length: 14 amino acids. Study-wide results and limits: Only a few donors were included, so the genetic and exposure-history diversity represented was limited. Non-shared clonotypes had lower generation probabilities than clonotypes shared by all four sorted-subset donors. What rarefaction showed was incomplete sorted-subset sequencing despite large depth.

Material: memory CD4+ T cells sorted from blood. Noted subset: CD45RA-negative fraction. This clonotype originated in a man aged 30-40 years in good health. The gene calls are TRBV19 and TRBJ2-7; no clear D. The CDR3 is CASSRGSFSYEQYF. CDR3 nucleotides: TGTGCCAGTAGCCGAGGATCGTTCTCCTACGAGCAGTACTTC.